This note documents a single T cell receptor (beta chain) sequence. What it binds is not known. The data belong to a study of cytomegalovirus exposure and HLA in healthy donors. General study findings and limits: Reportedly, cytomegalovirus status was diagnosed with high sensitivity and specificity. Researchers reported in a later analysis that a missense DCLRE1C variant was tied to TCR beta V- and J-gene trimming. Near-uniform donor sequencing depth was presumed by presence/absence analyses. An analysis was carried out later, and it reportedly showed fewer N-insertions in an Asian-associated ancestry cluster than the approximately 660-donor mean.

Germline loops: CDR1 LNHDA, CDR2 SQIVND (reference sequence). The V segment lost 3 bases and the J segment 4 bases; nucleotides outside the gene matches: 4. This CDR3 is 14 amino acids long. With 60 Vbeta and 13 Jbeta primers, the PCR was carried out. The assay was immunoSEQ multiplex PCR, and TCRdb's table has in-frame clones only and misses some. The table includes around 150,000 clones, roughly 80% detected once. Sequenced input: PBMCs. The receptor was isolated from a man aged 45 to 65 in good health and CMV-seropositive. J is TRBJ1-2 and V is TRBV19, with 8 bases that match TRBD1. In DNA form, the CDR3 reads TGTGCCAGTAGTATTTCCGGACAGGGCTATGGCTACACCTTC. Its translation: CASSISGQGYGYTF.